This TCR beta chain was recovered during a study of CD4 and CD8 cells across lung adenocarcinoma regions. Localized lung adenocarcinoma, a non-small cell lung cancer, affected the donors. This clonotype is large by share. MiXCR was run by TCRdb on the PCR reads, yielding one entry per CDR3 protein. The table lists 3,000 to 4,000 distinct CDR3 sequences, around 62% of them singletons. Germline CDR1 and CDR2: MRHNA and SNTAGT. The CDR3 is 13 residues long. With V trimmed by 5 bases and J by 4 bases, 0 bases remained unmatched. Input material: CD4+ T cells from the margin of a lung tumor. The rearrangement uses TRBV6-4 and TRBJ2-2; 8 bases fit TRBD2. This TCR derives from a male donor with lung adenocarcinoma. The CD4 and CD8 labels of this study may be unreliable. The CDR3, as DNA: TGTGCCAGCAGTAGCGGGAGCACCGGGGAGCTGTTTTTT. Protein product: CASSSGSTGELFF.